The 32 T cell receptor beta chains reported below all come from one sample, sequenced in a study of T cell responses to AZD1222 COVID-19 vaccine. The repertoire was sequenced with immunoSEQ multiplex PCR; TCRdb's copy has only in-frame clones and lacks some. The data contain about 150,000 clones, more than 70% of them singletons. The source material was peripheral blood, sampled 28 days after the second AZD1222 dose. The receptors here all came from an adult who received the AZD1222 COVID-19 vaccine.

The DNA for the CDR3 is TGTGCCAGCAGCATCACTAGCGGCGGCGGCAATGAGCAGTTCTTC. This translates into CASSITSGGGNEQFF. The J gene is TRBJ2-1, the V gene TRBV13; 8 nucleotides agree with TRBD2. The J segment lost 6 bases and the V segment lost 5 bases, leaving 9 bases of the junction unmatched. Germline lookup yields CDR1 PRHDT and CDR2 FYEKMQ (reference sequence). CDR3 size: 15 residues.

This chain connects TRBV7-2 to TRBJ2-3; 8 positions agree with TRBD1. Germline V gene lookup returns CDR1 SGHTA and CDR2 FQGNSA. Germline trimming cut 0 bases from V and 3 bases from J; bases unmatched to any gene: 5. The CDR3 is 16 residues long. Here the CDR3 DNA reads TGTGCCAGCAGCTTAGCGCTGGACAGGGCTACAGATACGCAGTATTTT. Protein sequence: CASSLALDRATDTQYF.

This rearrangement joins TRBV20-1 to TRBJ2-4; D ambiguous. The CDR3 runs to 10 residues. The ends were cut back, 3 bases at V and 5 bases at J, with 2 bases in the middle. CDR1 is DFQATT, CDR2 SNEGSKA, per germline (reference sequence). Here the CDR3 reads CSARENIQYF. The CDR3 nucleotides are TGCAGTGCTAGGGAAAACATTCAGTACTTC.

The genes are TRBV4-2 and TRBJ1-2; 8 positions agree with TRBD1. Looked up from germline, CDR1 is LGHNA and CDR2 is YNFKEQ. Trimming removed 1 base from V and 8 bases from J; junction bases left unmatched: 12. The CDR3 has 16 amino acids. CDR3 sequence (DNA): TGTGCCAGCAGCCAAGTTTCAGGACAGGGTACAAAGGGCTACACCTTC. Protein product: CASSQVSGQGTKGYTF.

This sequence joins TRBV7-2 and TRBJ1-5; D is perhaps TRBD1 (6 bases). Germline CDR1 and CDR2: SGHTA and FQGNSA. V was clipped by 5 bases and J by 2 bases, with 16 bases between them. CDR3 length: 16 amino acids. The CDR3 bases are TGTGCCAGCAGCCCCCGTGTGGGGGGCGGCAATCAGCCCCAGCATTTT. Translation gives CASSPRVGGGNQPQHF.

The V and J genes are TRBV19 and TRBJ1-1; TRBD1 might be the D (5 bases). V was cut by 4 bases and J by 4 bases, with 19 bases left in between. The CDR3 has 16 residues. CDR1 and CDR2 (germline): LNHDA, SQIVND (reference sequence). CDR3 bases: TGTGCCAGTAGTAGGGGACGGACGACTTCCGGCACTGAAGCTTTCTTT. It translates to CASSRGRTTSGTEAFF.

The chain recombines TRBV7-9 with TRBJ2-7, with D unclear. CDR1 SEHNR and CDR2 FQNEAQ come from the germline V gene (reference sequence). Deletions cut 2 bases from V and 5 bases from J, with 7 bases between. The CDR3 totals 12 residues. CDR3 DNA sequence: TGTGCCAGCAGCTTACGGTACAACGAGCAGTACTTC. It is translated as CASSLRYNEQYF.

The chain is built from TRBV10-3 and TRBJ1-2, with TRBD1 identical over 12 bases. The CDR3 has 15 residues. Germline V gene data show CDR1 as ENHRY and CDR2 as SYGVKD. V lost 10 bases and J lost 4; bases outside the gene matches: 10. In nucleotides, the CDR3 is TGTGCCAGCCACCGGGACAGGGGGCCCCTCTATGGCTACACCTTC. Amino acid sequence: CASHRDRGPLYGYTF.

This clone occurred once. V is TRBV29-1 and J is TRBJ2-1; D call uncertain. Germline CDR1 reads SQVTM; CDR2 reads ANQGSEA. The germline V and J ends were trimmed by 6 bases and 1 base, with 13 bases remaining between them. This CDR3 spans 14 amino acids. The CDR3 DNA is TGCAGCGTCCTCGACATGGCGTCCTACAATGAGCAGTTCTTC. Translating it yields CSVLDMASYNEQFF.

The chain couples TRBV7-9 to TRBJ1-2; D may be TRBD1 (6 bases). Trimming took 5 bases from V and 8 from J, leaving 15 bases between them. Germline-derived CDR1 and CDR2 are SEHNR and FQNEAQ (reference sequence). The CDR3 is made up of 13 amino acids. The CDR3 here is CASSDTGPWGYTF. The CDR3 nucleotides read TGTGCCAGCAGCGATACAGGGCCCTGGGGCTACACCTTC. The complete variable domain, with remaining parts taken from reference TRBV7-9 and TRBJ1-2, reads DTGVSQNPRHKITKRGQNVTFRCDPISEHNRLYWYRQTLGQGPEFLTYFQNEAQLEKSRLLSDRFSAERPKGSFSTLEIQRTEQGDSAMYLCASSDTGPWGYTFGSGTRLTVV.

The genes are TRBV7-8 and TRBJ1-2; D remains ambiguous. Trimming shortened V by 0 bases and J by 4 bases, and 9 bases separated the two germline ends. The CDR3 consists of 14 residues. CDR1 and CDR2 (germline): SGHVS, FQNEAQ. CDR3 loop: CASSLAGISYGYTF. In nucleotides, the CDR3 is TGTGCCAGCAGCTTAGCAGGGATTAGCTATGGCTACACCTTC.

In this sample, this clone turned up a few times. V gene TRBV27 combines with J gene TRBJ1-2, with D possibly matching TRBD1 (6 bases). Per the germline V gene, CDR1 is MNHEY and CDR2 is SMNVEV (reference sequence). V shed 3 bases and J shed 4 bases, with 12 bases lying between them. The CDR3 consists of 14 residues. The CDR3, as DNA: TGTGCCAGCAGTTTCTCAGGGGTGGGCTATGGCTACACCTTC. Protein: CASSFSGVGYGYTF.

With respect to this clone: The same CDR3 can be traced to other DNA sequences in this sample. The chain has TRBV20-1 and TRBJ2-6; no clear D gene. Germline CDR1 and CDR2: DFQATT and SNEGSKA (reference sequence). Trimming removed 3 bases from V and 0 bases from J, with 3 bases in between. This CDR3 has 13 residues. CDR3 DNA: TGCAGTGCTAGTAACTCTGGGGCCAACGTCCTGACTTTC. It encodes CSASNSGANVLTF.

In this sample, this clone turned up once. One end of the junction does not line up with germline, which may come from a read error. The rearrangement uses TRBV7-9 and TRBJ2-1, with D tentatively TRBD2 (5 bases). CDR3 size: 13 residues. Germline V lookup: CDR1 SEHNR, CDR2 FQNEAQ (reference sequence). This CDR3 is CASSPDSFNEQFF. CDR3 sequence (DNA): TGTGCCAGCAGCCCGGACTCCTTCAATGAGCAGTTCTTC. Using reference TRBV7-9 and TRBJ2-1 for the parts outside the CDR3, the full variable domain is DTGVSQNPRHKITKRGQNVTFRCDPISEHNRLYWYRQTLGQGPEFLTYFQNEAQLEKSRLLSDRFSAERPKGSFSTLEIQRTEQGDSAMYLCASSPDSFNEQFFGPGTRLTVL.

The rearrangement links TRBV5-1 to TRBJ1-6; perhaps TRBD1 as D (6 bases). This CDR3 spans 15 amino acids. CDR1 and CDR2 (germline): SGHRS, YFSETQ. The V end lost 0 bases, the J end lost 8 bases, and 12 bases lay between the germline ends. This CDR3 reads CASSLAARGDSPLHF. The CDR3 nucleotides are TGCGCCAGCAGCTTGGCGGCCAGGGGAGATTCACCCCTCCACTTT.

The rearrangement uses TRBV28 and TRBJ1-5, with TRBD1 matching 7 bases. V gave up 9 bases and J gave up 4 bases; unmatched junction bases: 9. CDR1 and CDR2 from the germline V gene are MDHEN and SYDVKM. This CDR3 has 14 residues. The CDR3 DNA follows: TGTGCCAGTCAAGGGTGGACAGGAAATCAGCCCCAGCATTTT. Its translation: CASQGWTGNQPQHF.

V is TRBV18 and J is TRBJ1-2; no clear D. V lost 1 base to trimming and J lost 6 bases, with 27 bases between them. The CDR3 loop spans 19 amino acids. CDR1 KGHSH and CDR2 LQKENI come from the germline V gene. CDR3 sequence: CASSPLPPTTGGQHNGYTF. DNA for the CDR3: TGTGCCAGCTCACCACTGCCCCCCACAACCGGTGGGCAGCATAATGGCTACACCTTC.

Here the CDR3 reads CASSVGRVYNEQFF. CDR3 bases: TGTGCCAGCAGCGTAGGTAGGGTCTACAATGAGCAGTTCTTC. The chain combines TRBV9 with TRBJ2-1; no clear D. The CDR3 loop spans 14 amino acids. Germline V CDR1 and CDR2: SGDLS, YYNGEE. The V gene lost 0 bases and the J gene lost 3 bases, with 7 bases spanning the gap.

This clone was detected only once. The V call is TRBV5-4, the J call TRBJ1-4, with a tentative D call TRBD1 (5 bases). V lost 4 bases, J lost 0 bases, and 10 bases lay in between. The germline V gene has CDR1 SGHNT and CDR2 YYREEE (reference sequence). The CDR3 length is 15 residues. CDR3 sequence: CASSPTGATNEKLFF. CDR3 nucleotides: TGTGCCAGCAGCCCTACAGGTGCAACTAATGAAAAACTGTTTTTT. Together with reference TRBV5-4 and TRBJ1-4, the CDR3 gives the full variable domain: ETGVTQSPTHLIKTRGQQVTLRCSSQSGHNTVSWYQQALGQGPQFIFQYYREEENGRGNFPPRFSGLQFPNYSSELNVNALELDDSALYLCASSPTGATNEKLFFGSGTQLSVL.

This clone was seen just once. The genes are TRBV30 and TRBJ2-3, with TRBD1 identical over 8 bases. The CDR3 extends over 15 amino acids. J was trimmed by 2 bases and V by 0 bases; bases with no gene match: 4. Looked up from germline, CDR1 is GTSNPN and CDR2 is SVGIG (reference sequence). Here the CDR3 reads CAWSVQGQDTDTQYF. CDR3 DNA sequence: TGTGCCTGGAGTGTACAGGGACAGGACACAGATACGCAGTATTTT.

This sequence joins TRBV7-9 and TRBJ1-5, with 9 bases matching TRBD1. Trimming cost V 5 bases and J 3 bases; bases outside gene matches: 5. CDR3 length equals 15 residues. Germline loops: CDR1 SEHNR, CDR2 FQNEAQ (reference sequence). CDR3 residues: CASSPGQGNNQPQHF. Written as DNA, the CDR3 is TGTGCCAGCAGCCCGGGACAGGGAAACAATCAGCCCCAGCATTTT.

The chain combines TRBV7-9 with TRBJ2-2; no reliable D call. Trimming pared 0 bases from V and 4 bases from J, leaving 12 bases between. Germline loops: CDR1 SEHNR, CDR2 FQNEAQ (reference sequence). CDR3 size: 16 residues. CDR3 sequence: CASSLARNEPTGELFF. The CDR3 DNA reads as TGTGCCAGCAGCTTAGCGCGGAATGAGCCCACCGGGGAGCTGTTTTTT.

The chain carries TRBV7-2 and TRBJ2-3; D may correspond to TRBD1 or TRBD2 (5 bases each). V was shortened by 1 base and J by 7 bases, with 15 bases between the two germline ends. The germline V gene has CDR1 SGHTA and CDR2 FQGNSA. The length of the CDR3 is 15 residues. The CDR3: CASSLVRERGHTQYF. CDR3 bases: TGTGCCAGCAGCTTAGTGAGGGAGAGGGGTCATACGCAGTATTTT. The entire variable domain, with the rest obtained from reference TRBV7-2 and TRBJ2-3, is as follows: GAGVSQSPSNKVTEKGKDVELRCDPISGHTALYWYRQSLGQGLEFLIYFQGNSAPDKSGLPSDRFSAERTGGSVSTLTIQRTQQEDSAVYLCASSLVRERGHTQYFGPGTRLTVL.

The chain combines TRBV5-4 with TRBJ1-1; no clear D gene. CDR1 and CDR2 (germline): SGHNT, YYREEE (reference sequence). The CDR3 extends over 15 amino acids. The V gene lost 2 bases and the J gene lost 0 bases, with 11 bases spanning the gap. DNA for the CDR3: TGTGCCAGCAGCTTCAAGGGCGCCATGAACACTGAAGCTTTCTTT. Its translation: CASSFKGAMNTEAFF.

The gene calls are TRBV24-1 and TRBJ1-2; 9 nucleotides line up with TRBD1. This CDR3 contains 14 residues. Germline loops: CDR1 KGHDR, CDR2 SFDVKD. Trimming at V came to 4 bases and at J to 8 bases, leaving 7 bases not matched to a gene. CDR3 loop: CATSDPGTGKGYTF. The CDR3 DNA sequence: TGTGCCACCAGTGACCCGGGGACAGGGAAGGGCTACACCTTC.

The rearrangement links TRBV5-1 to TRBJ1-5; D unresolved. CDR1 SGHRS and CDR2 YFSETQ come from the germline V gene. V was clipped by 0 bases and J by 2 bases, with 9 bases between them. The CDR3 totals 15 residues. This chain's CDR3 is CASSLGVGGNQPQHF. The DNA for the CDR3 is TGCGCCAGCAGCTTGGGTGTAGGCGGCAATCAGCCCCAGCATTTT.

The rearrangement uses TRBV7-8 and TRBJ2-2; no firm D call. The V end lost 3 bases, the J end lost 1 base, and 3 bases lay between the germline ends. Looked up from germline, CDR1 is SGHVS and CDR2 is FQNEAQ. This CDR3 comprises 13 residues. CDR3 sequence reads: CASSFRNTGELFF. CDR3 DNA: TGTGCCAGCAGCTTCCGGAACACCGGGGAGCTGTTTTTT.

The chain employs TRBV29-1 and TRBJ2-1; D perhaps matches TRBD2 (6 bases). The germline CDR1 and CDR2 sequences are SQVTM and ANQGSEA. V lost 8 bases and J lost 3, with 14 bases in between. The CDR3 has 13 residues. CDR3 sequence (DNA): TGCAGCTCCCGGGAGAGCAGCTACAATGAGCAGTTCTTC. Translation: CSSRESSYNEQFF.

The J gene is TRBJ1-2, the V gene TRBV11-2; the match to TRBD1 covers 7 bases. The CDR3 consists of 13 residues. The germline gives CDR1 SGHAT, CDR2 FQNNGV. The ends lost 5 bases at V and 4 bases at J; junction bases unmatched: 4. CDR3 region: CASSQDRIYGYTF. CDR3 nucleotides: TGTGCCAGCAGCCAGGACAGGATCTATGGCTACACCTTC.

V is TRBV7-3 and J is TRBJ1-1, with D hard to call. Trimming left V 3 bases short and J 2 bases short, with 7 bases between. CDR1 SGHTA and CDR2 FQGTGA come from the germline V gene. The length of the CDR3 is 13 residues. For the CDR3, the DNA is TGTGCCAGCAGCTTCGGAGGCAACACTGAAGCTTTCTTT. Translating it yields CASSFGGNTEAFF.

V is TRBV15 and J is TRBJ1-1, with no clear D. Germline-derived CDR1 and CDR2 are LNHNV and YYDKDF (reference sequence). The CDR3 consists of 16 residues. V gave up 0 bases and J gave up 4 bases, with 15 bases separating them. In DNA form, the CDR3 reads TGTGCCACCAGCAGAGATTTGGGGTCCTGGGGCACTGAAGCTTTCTTT. Translating it yields CATSRDLGSWGTEAFF.

The chain carries TRBV2 and TRBJ1-3; D gene unclear. V was shortened by 6 bases and J by 3 bases, with 12 bases between the two germline ends. The CDR3 extends over 14 amino acids. Germline CDR1 SNHLY, CDR2 FYNNEI. This CDR3 reads CASSLITDGNTIYF. DNA of the CDR3: TGTGCCAGCAGCCTTATCACAGATGGAAACACCATATATTTT.